This entry lists 13 T cell receptor beta chains sequenced from one sample in a study of shared clonotypes between healthy human individuals. Cells designated naive CD8 were CD45RO-negative and were positively selected for CCR7, with terminally differentiated effector memory CD45RA+ cells excluded. The data were produced by immunoSEQ multiplex PCR, yet TCRdb's version contains in-frame clones alone and is incomplete. Among about 2.2 million clones listed, over 85% were seen once. Source material: naive CD8+ T cells from PBMCs. The receptors derive from a man aged 18 to 30 in good health. Some clones in this sample may be carry-over from other donors' samples.

J is TRBJ2-1 and V is TRBV9, with unresolved D. CDR1 is SGDLS and CDR2 is YYNGEE in the germline V gene. This CDR3 comprises 15 residues. Trimming removed 0 bases from V and 3 bases from J, with 10 bases in between. The CDR3 is CASSVGLDFYNEQFF. The CDR3 coding sequence is TGTGCCAGCAGCGTAGGTCTGGATTTCTACAATGAGCAGTTCTTC.

This chain uses TRBV7-8 with TRBJ2-7; 11 bases are shared with TRBD1. This CDR3 is 17 amino acids long. Germline CDR1 reads SGHVS; CDR2 reads FQNEAQ. The J segment lost 3 bases and the V segment lost 5 bases, leaving 12 bases of the junction unmatched. In DNA, the CDR3 is TGTGCCAGCAGCGACACCTGGGACAGGGGGGTCGACTACGAGCAGTACTTC. It translates to CASSDTWDRGVDYEQYF.

J is TRBJ2-3 and V is TRBV7-9, with no clear D. The CDR3 is 15 amino acids. Germline CDR1 is SEHNR and CDR2 is FQNEAQ (reference sequence). V was trimmed by 5 bases and J by 6 bases, leaving 18 bases between them. DNA for the CDR3: TGTGCCAGCAGCCCCCGCGGAGATCCGGCGGATACGCAGTATTTT. This gives the protein CASSPRGDPADTQYF.

The V and J genes are TRBV27 and TRBJ2-2, with 8 bases identical to TRBD2. The CDR3 has 17 residues. CDR1 is MNHEY, CDR2 SMNVEV, per germline (reference sequence). With 7 bases clipped from V and 3 bases from J, the junction kept 13 bases outside the gene matches. Written as DNA, the CDR3 is TGTGCCAGCACCTTTAGTAGCGGGGAAACGCACACCGGGGAGCTGTTTTTT. Residues: CASTFSSGETHTGELFF.

The chain carries TRBV6-5 and TRBJ2-2; tentatively, D is TRBD1 or TRBD2 (5 bases each). Germline V gene lookup returns CDR1 MNHEY and CDR2 SVGAGI. V gave up 0 bases and J gave up 6 bases, with 8 bases separating them. The CDR3 has 14 residues. DNA of the CDR3: TGTGCCAGCAGTTACTCGGGGGTTCCCGGGGAGCTGTTTTTT. Amino acid sequence: CASSYSGVPGELFF.

This chain uses TRBV6-1 with TRBJ1-5, with 7 positions matching TRBD1. Germline loops: CDR1 MNHNS, CDR2 SASEGT. The CDR3 spans 14 residues. V shed 3 bases and J 7 bases; nucleotides not matched to a gene: 6. CDR3 amino acids: CASSEGQSFQPQHF. The CDR3 DNA reads TGTGCCAGCAGTGAGGGACAGTCCTTCCAGCCCCAGCATTTT.

This chain uses TRBV5-1 with TRBJ1-1; D is unclear. This CDR3 contains 13 residues. CDR1 is SGHRS, CDR2 YFSETQ, per germline. V gave up 7 bases and J gave up 1 base, with 11 bases separating them. The CDR3 DNA sequence: TGCGCCAGCCACCGGACGGGGAACACTGAAGCTTTCTTT. Amino acids: CASHRTGNTEAFF.

The V gene is TRBV27, the J gene TRBJ2-3; 12 nucleotides agree with TRBD2. The germline V gene encodes CDR1 MNHEY and CDR2 SMNVEV (reference sequence). Unmatched junction bases numbered 4, after V lost 1 base and J lost 2 bases. The CDR3 runs to 17 residues. The CDR3 sequence is CASSLWGLAGDTDTQYF. CDR3 nucleotides: TGTGCCAGCAGTTTATGGGGACTAGCGGGCGACACAGATACGCAGTATTTT.

This chain joins TRBV19 and TRBJ2-5; D gene unclear. Trimming left V 5 bases short and J 0 bases short, with 10 bases between. Germline assignment: CDR1 LNHDA and CDR2 SQIVND (reference sequence). The CDR3 runs 14 residues. The CDR3 spells CASSPRKYQETQYF. For the CDR3, the DNA is TGTGCCAGTAGTCCACGGAAGTACCAAGAGACCCAGTACTTC.

J is TRBJ2-3 and V is TRBV30, with 10 bases aligning to TRBD2. CDR1 and CDR2 (germline): GTSNPN, SVGIG (reference sequence). After removal of 5 bases from V and 2 bases from J, the junction contained 7 bases not matched to a gene. This CDR3 region has 15 residues. CDR3 DNA: TGTGCCTGGGGGTGGACTAGCGGATACACAGATACGCAGTATTTT. It yields the protein CAWGWTSGYTDTQYF. The full variable domain, its missing parts supplied by reference TRBV30 and TRBJ2-3, is SQTIHQWPATLVQPVGSPLSLECTVEGTSNPNLYWYRQAAGRGLQLLFYSVGIGQISSEVPQNLSASRPQDRQFILSSKKLLLSDSGFYLCAWGWTSGYTDTQYFGPGTRLTVL.

The rearrangement links TRBV7-9 to TRBJ1-1, with unresolved D. V was trimmed by 6 bases and J by 1 base, leaving 9 bases between them. CDR1 SEHNR and CDR2 FQNEAQ come from the germline V gene (reference sequence). The CDR3 has 13 residues. Written as DNA, the CDR3 is TGTGCCAGCAGAACCTCAGGGAACACTGAAGCTTTCTTT. This sequence encodes CASRTSGNTEAFF.

This chain joins TRBV28 and TRBJ1-5; D remains ambiguous. Trimming removed 7 bases from V and 5 bases from J, with 21 bases in between. Germline CDR1 and CDR2: MDHEN and SYDVKM. This CDR3 is built from 16 residues. The CDR3 sequence: CASTLTENPRDQPQHF. CDR3 DNA: TGTGCCAGCACCCTCACGGAGAACCCGCGGGATCAGCCCCAGCATTTT.

The J gene is TRBJ2-7, the V gene TRBV13; TRBD2 might be the D (6 bases). CDR1 is PRHDT and CDR2 is FYEKMQ in the germline V gene (reference sequence). This CDR3 has 15 amino acids. V was shortened by 0 bases and J by 1 base, with 10 bases between the two germline ends. The DNA of the CDR3 is TGTGCCAGCAGCTTAGGTGGGAGGCCTTCCTACGAGCAGTACTTC. Protein: CASSLGGRPSYEQYF.